The rows below give T cell receptor beta chains drawn from one sample of a study of blood T cell repertoires in COVID-19. Clones were sequenced by immunoSEQ multiplex PCR, and TCRdb holds only the in-frame ones, with some missing. The table includes fewer than 250,000 clones, around 92% detected once. Sequenced sample: peripheral blood. The receptors shown here come from a man aged 25-40 years with acute or convalescent COVID-19. Each CDR3 is given with its conserved first and last residue. D genes are given only for firm matches. Expanded clones get a size class; other rows say once, few or many, or leave the size out.

TRBV4-2	15	NA	TRBJ1-4	NA	CASSQDGQYYEKLFF	TGTGCCAGCAGCCAAGACGGACAGTACTATGAAAAACTGTTTTTT
TRBV29-1	14	TRBD2	TRBJ2-5	NA	CSVATSGRMETQYF	TGCAGCGTTGCTACTAGCGGGAGGATGGAGACCCAGTACTTC
TRBV4-1	17	TRBD2	TRBJ2-1	NA	CASSQDSGLVMNYEQFF	TGCGCCAGCAGCCAAGATTCGGGACTAGTGATGAATTATGAGCAGTTCTTC
TRBV27	15	NA	TRBJ1-2	NA	CASTISSGLNYGYTF	TGTGCCAGCACCATATCTTCAGGTTTAAACTATGGCTACACCTTC
TRBV19	14	TRBD1	TRBJ1-2	NA	CASTTGQGAGGYTF	TGTGCCAGTACCACGGGACAGGGGGCAGGTGGCTACACCTTC
TRBV6-5	14	NA	TRBJ1-6	NA	CASRVSSYNSPLHF	TGTGCCAGCAGGGTTAGCTCCTATAATTCACCCCTCCACTTT
TRBV5-1	14	NA	TRBJ1-1	NA	CASSTTAGLLEAFF	TGCGCCAGCAGCACGACAGCGGGTCTCCTCGAAGCTTTCTTT
TRBV7-6	17	TRBD2	TRBJ2-1	NA	CASSSRLLAGGVNEQFF	TGTGCCAGCAGCTCCCGACTACTAGCGGGAGGAGTTAATGAGCAGTTCTTC
TRBV28	15	TRBD1	TRBJ1-5	NA	CASSSMGQLNQPQHF	TGTGCCAGCAGTTCGATGGGACAGCTCAATCAGCCCCAGCATTTT
TRBV28	18	NA	TRBJ1-5	NA	CASSLVLGSRQVDQPQHF	TGTGCCAGCAGTTTAGTTTTGGGTAGTCGGCAGGTGGATCAGCCCCAGCATTTT
TRBV28	21	TRBD2	TRBJ2-3	NA	CASRIRGVSGLSSGVLDTQYF	TGTGCCAGCAGAATAAGAGGGGTTAGCGGGCTTAGTTCCGGCGTCCTAGATACGCAGTATTTT
TRBV7-5	13	NA	TRBJ1-1	NA	CARSPRGSTEAFF	TGTGCCAGAAGCCCCAGGGGGTCCACTGAAGCTTTCTTT
TRBV6-1	12	NA	TRBJ2-1	NA	CASSDRGREQFF	TGTGCCAGCAGTGACAGGGGAAGGGAGCAGTTCTTC
TRBV6-6	15	NA	TRBJ2-4	NA	CASSYSSEAKNIQYF	TGTGCCAGCAGTTACTCGAGTGAGGCCAAAAACATTCAGTACTTC
TRBV11-2	17	TRBD1	TRBJ2-2	NA	CASSLTAGTGKAGELFF	TGTGCCAGCAGCTTAACTGCCGGGACAGGGAAAGCCGGGGAGCTGTTTTTT
TRBV27	15	NA	TRBJ2-3	NA	CASSLRSTFTDTQYF	TGTGCCAGCAGTTTAAGGTCGACTTTCACAGATACGCAGTATTTT
TRBV11-2	13	NA	TRBJ1-5	NA	CASSVYQGQPQHF	TGTGCCAGCAGCGTCTATCAGGGGCAGCCCCAGCATTTT
TRBV27	14	TRBD2	TRBJ2-7	NA	CASSRLAGVYEQYF	TGTGCCAGCAGTCGACTAGCGGGGGTTTACGAGCAGTACTTC
TRBV28	14	NA	TRBJ1-6	NA	CASSLGAGPSPLHF	TGTGCCAGCAGTTTAGGGGCAGGGCCCTCACCCCTCCACTTT
TRBV19	13	TRBD2	TRBJ2-2	NA	CASRPRGAGELFF	TGTGCCAGTCGCCCTCGGGGGGCCGGGGAGCTGTTTTTT
TRBV5-1	16	NA	TRBJ2-1	NA	CASSLVNQGSYNEQFF	TGCGCCAGCAGCTTGGTCAACCAGGGTTCTTACAATGAGCAGTTCTTC
TRBV16	16	NA	TRBJ1-3	NA	CASSPSRGFSGNTIYF	TGTGCCAGCAGCCCCTCGAGGGGGTTCTCTGGAAACACCATATATTTT
TRBV30	14	NA	TRBJ2-7	NA	CAFSGGGGSYEQYF	TGTGCCTTTTCTGGGGGAGGGGGTTCCTACGAGCAGTACTTC
TRBV5-1	17	TRBD2	TRBJ2-1	once	CASSSELAGLSYNEQFF	TGCGCCAGCAGCTCCGAATTAGCGGGGCTCTCCTACAATGAGCAGTTCTTC
TRBV29-1	14	NA	TRBJ2-1	NA	CSVVRSLGPDEQFF	TGCAGCGTTGTAAGGAGTTTGGGGCCGGATGAGCAGTTCTTC
TRBV5-1	14	TRBD1	TRBJ1-4	NA	CASSLLPRDRGLFF	TGCGCCAGCAGCTTGCTTCCTCGAGACAGGGGACTGTTTTTT
TRBV10-3	14	NA	TRBJ1-2	NA	CAISERQKNYGYTF	TGTGCCATCAGTGAGAGACAGAAAAACTATGGCTACACCTTC
TRBV19	17	NA	TRBJ1-5	once	CASTAGYLKNSNQPQHF	TGTGCCAGTACCGCGGGCTACCTAAAAAATAGCAATCAGCCCCAGCATTTT
TRBV18	16	NA	TRBJ1-2	few	CASSPLGQRIAFGYTF	TGTGCCAGCTCACCACTAGGACAGAGAATAGCATTTGGCTACACCTTC
TRBV3-1/TRBV3-2	13	NA	TRBJ2-3	NA	CASSLRGDRAQYF	TGTGCCAGCAGCCTGCGAGGAGATCGAGCGCAGTATTTT
TRBV27	14	TRBD1	TRBJ1-6	NA	CASSSQGNLSPLHF	TGTGCCAGCAGTTCACAGGGGAACCTTTCACCCCTCCACTTT
TRBV10-2	14	NA	TRBJ2-7	NA	CASWGGALSYEQYF	TGCGCCTCTTGGGGCGGGGCTCTGTCCTACGAGCAGTACTTC